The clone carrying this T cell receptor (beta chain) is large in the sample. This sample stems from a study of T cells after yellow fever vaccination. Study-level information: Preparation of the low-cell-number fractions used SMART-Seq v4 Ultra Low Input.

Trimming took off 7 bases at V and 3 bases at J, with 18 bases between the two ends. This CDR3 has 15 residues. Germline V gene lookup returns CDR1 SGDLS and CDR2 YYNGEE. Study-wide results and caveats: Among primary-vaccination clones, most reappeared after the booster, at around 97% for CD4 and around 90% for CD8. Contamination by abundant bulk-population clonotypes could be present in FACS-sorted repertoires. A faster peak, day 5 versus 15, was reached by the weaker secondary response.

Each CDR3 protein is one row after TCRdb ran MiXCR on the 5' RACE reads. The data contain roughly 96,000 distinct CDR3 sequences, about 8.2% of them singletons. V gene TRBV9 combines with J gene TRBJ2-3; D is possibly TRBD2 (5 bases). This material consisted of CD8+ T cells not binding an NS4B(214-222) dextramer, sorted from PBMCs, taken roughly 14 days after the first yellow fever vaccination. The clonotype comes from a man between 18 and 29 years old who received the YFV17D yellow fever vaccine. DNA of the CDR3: TGTGCCAGCTCCTCCTCGGGTAGCGCGACAGATACGCAGTATTTT. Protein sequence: CASSSSGSATDTQYF.